These 10 T cell receptor beta chains were all obtained from the same sample, sequenced in a study of early T cells in non-severe SARS-CoV-2 infection. TCRdb called the 5' RACE reads again in MiXCR, with one record for every CDR3 protein. The repertoire has approximately 69,000 distinct CDR3 sequences, around 12% of them found once; the top ten carry approximately 2.6%. Sequencing used whole blood, obtained at baseline. These receptors were taken from an adult who was a healthcare worker with PCR-confirmed SARS-CoV-2 infection or an uninfected control (not recorded which).

This clonotype was detected only a few times. The chain has TRBV20-1 and TRBJ2-1, with 7 positions matching TRBD1. Germline CDR1 is DFQATT and CDR2 is SNEGSKA (reference sequence). Trimming at V came to 5 bases and at J to 6 bases, leaving 13 bases not matched to a gene. The CDR3 runs 15 residues. CDR3 bases: TGCAGTGCTTATCCAGGGGGTATTACGTCCAATGAGCAGTTCTTC. Its translation is CSAYPGGITSNEQFF.

Ten or more counts support this clonotype. V usage is TRBV5-1 and J usage is TRBJ2-3; 9 bases fit TRBD2. Losses at the gene ends were 4 bases for V and 5 bases for J; bases not matched to a gene: 5. CDR1 and CDR2 from the germline V gene are SGHRS and YFSETQ. This CDR3 comprises 14 residues. For the CDR3, the DNA is TGCGCCAGCAGCCAAGCGGGGGGACAAGATACGCAGTATTTT. It codes for CASSQAGGQDTQYF.

The table lists this clonotype with a few counts. The CDR3 protein is CASSLWGGGPGWNEQFF. The CDR3 nucleotides are TGTGCCAGCAGTTTATGGGGCGGGGGACCGGGTTGGAATGAGCAGTTCTTC. The V gene is TRBV27, the J gene TRBJ2-1; 7 positions match TRBD2. The CDR3 extends over 17 amino acids. Germline trimming cut 1 base from V and 7 bases from J; bases unmatched to any gene: 13. Germline CDR1 is MNHEY and CDR2 is SMNVEV (reference sequence).

This clonotype was seen a handful of times. This chain joins TRBV28 and TRBJ2-7; weak D call: TRBD1 (6 bases). The CDR3 totals 15 residues. CDR1 and CDR2 from the germline V gene are MDHEN and SYDVKM. V gave up 1 base and J gave up 1 base, with 11 bases separating them. The CDR3 sequence is CASSLSGTHSYEQYF. The DNA for the CDR3 is TGTGCCAGCAGTTTATCCGGGACACATTCCTACGAGCAGTACTTC.

The chain carries TRBV28 and TRBJ2-3, with 9 nucleotides matching TRBD2. The ends lost 2 bases at V and 13 bases at J; junction bases unmatched: 13. This CDR3 is 15 amino acids long. Germline assignment: CDR1 MDHEN and CDR2 SYDVKM. In nucleotides, the CDR3 is TGTGCCAGCAGTTTAGGTAGCGGGGGCCAACAACCGAAGTATTTT. Its translation is CASSLGSGGQQPKYF.

This clonotype was counted only a few times. The chain links TRBV12-3 or TRBV12-4 to TRBJ2-7; TRBD1 matches at 10 bases. The length of the CDR3 is 15 residues. J lost 5 bases, V lost 5 bases, and 9 bases had no gene match. The DNA of the CDR3 is TGTGCCAGCAGTCCTCCGGGACAGGGGACCCACGAGCAGTACTTC. It specifies CASSPPGQGTHEQYF.

This chain links TRBV12-3 or TRBV12-4 with TRBJ2-7; 10 nucleotides match TRBD2. This CDR3 region has 16 residues. The V and J ends lost 2 bases and 6 bases, in that order; junction bases with no gene match: 10. CDR3 in DNA: TGTGCCAGCAGTTTATGGGAGCGGGGGGGTGAAGCCGAGCAGTACTTC. Translation: CASSLWERGGEAEQYF.

In its sample, this clonotype was seen a few times. This rearrangement joins TRBV9 to TRBJ2-7; no definite D call. V lost 0 bases and J lost 3, with 7 bases in between. Germline assignment: CDR1 SGDLS and CDR2 YYNGEE. CDR3 length equals 13 residues. DNA for the CDR3: TGTGCCAGCAGCGTAGTAGAAGGCTACGAGCAGTACTTC. This gives the protein CASSVVEGYEQYF.

This clonotype has at least ten counts. V is TRBV27 and J is TRBJ2-1, with 11 bases matching TRBD2. Germline V lookup: CDR1 MNHEY, CDR2 SMNVEV (reference sequence). V shed 3 bases and J 7 bases; nucleotides not matched to a gene: 5. There are 15 residues in the CDR3. The CDR3 bases are TGTGCCAGCAGTTTGACTAGCGGGGACGTTAATGAGCAGTTCTTC. It yields the protein CASSLTSGDVNEQFF.

This clonotype has more than one count but fewer than ten. The chain combines TRBV10-2 with TRBJ2-7, with TRBD2 identical over 8 bases. The germline CDR1 and CDR2 sequences are WSHSY and SAAADI. The J segment lost 4 bases and the V segment lost 6 bases, leaving 8 bases of the junction unmatched. The CDR3 runs 14 residues. The CDR3 DNA follows: TGCGCCAGCAGGGCGACTAGCGCCTCGTACGAGCAGTACTTC. Protein product: CASRATSASYEQYF.